This is a list of T cell receptor beta chains from one sample in a study of OX40 agonist ivuxolimab in advanced cancers. Measured with immunoSEQ multiplex PCR; TCRdb has only the in-frame clones, and not every one. The data contain over 35,000 clones, about 86% of them singletons. The sequencing used CD4+ or CD8+ T cells sorted from blood, collected in a trial of the OX40 agonist ivuxolimab. All receptors derive from an adult with an advanced solid tumor such as melanoma, head and neck, liver or kidney cancer. Both conserved end residues are part of each CDR3. The D gene is left open where the match is weak. Clone size appears in some rows only: once, few, many, or a class for an expanded clone.

v_gene	j_gene	d_gene	abundance	CDR3nt	CDR3aa
TRBV6-5	TRBJ2-1	.	.	TGTGCCAGCAGTTATGGGAATGAGCAGTTCTTC	CASSYGNEQFF
TRBV9	TRBJ2-1	.	.	TGTGCCAGCAGCGTAGGCAGGGCAGCCTACAATGAGCAGTTCTTC	CASSVGRAAYNEQFF
TRBV7-9	TRBJ1-2	.	.	TGTGCCAGCAGCCAGGCCCCGTGGACGACCTATGGCTACACCTTC	CASSQAPWTTYGYTF
TRBV9	TRBJ2-3	.	.	TGTGCCAGCAGCGTAGCTGAAACTTCTACAGATACGCAGTATTTT	CASSVAETSTDTQYF
TRBV9	TRBJ1-2	.	once	TGTGCCAGCAGCAACCGACAAGGGCCTAGGAACTATGGCTACACCTTC	CASSNRQGPRNYGYTF
TRBV5-8	TRBJ2-1	TRBD1	.	TGTGCCAGCGCCCCGGAGGGGACAGGGTTCTTC	CASAPEGTGFF
TRBV7-9	TRBJ2-2	.	.	TGTGCCAGCGTAAGGGCCGGGGAGCTGTTTTTT	CASVRAGELFF
TRBV6-1	TRBJ1-6	.	.	TGTGCCAGCAGTGAATGGGGCAGGGGAGAGTCACCCCTCCACTTT	CASSEWGRGESPLHF
TRBV9	TRBJ2-1	.	.	TGTGCCAGCAGCGTCGGAGGGGGGGCCTACAATGAGCAGTTCTTC	CASSVGGGAYNEQFF
TRBV4-3	TRBJ2-7	.	.	TGCGCCAGCAGCCCTGATACAGGGTCGTTCGAGCAGTACTTC	CASSPDTGSFEQYF
TRBV4-3	TRBJ2-3	TRBD2	once	TGCGCCAGCAGCCAAGTATTTAGCGGGGGGTCCCCGCCGGATACGCAGTATTTT	CASSQVFSGGSPPDTQYF
TRBV5-6	TRBJ2-5	TRBD1	.	TGTGCCAGCAGCGGAACAGGGGGATCCTGGGAGACCCAGTACTTC	CASSGTGGSWETQYF
TRBV27	TRBJ2-2	.	.	TGTGCCAGCAGTTTATCCGGGGAGCTGTTTTTT	CASSLSGELFF
TRBV4-3	TRBJ2-7	.	.	TGCGCCAGCAGCCAAGATTTACCGGTTGCCGGATACGAGCAGTACTTC	CASSQDLPVAGYEQYF
TRBV19	TRBJ2-4	.	.	TGTGCCAGTAGGGGCCAACAGCCGACATCCATTCAGTACTTC	CASRGQQPTSIQYF
TRBV28	TRBJ1-6	.	.	TGTGCCAGCAGTTTACCCAATGAGGGCCTAGGTTCACCCCTCCACTTT	CASSLPNEGLGSPLHF
TRBV9	TRBJ2-2	.	few	TGTGCCAGCAGCGAGGGGAACACCGGGGAGCTGTTTTTT	CASSEGNTGELFF
TRBV28	TRBJ2-3	.	.	TGTGCCAGCAGTCTGGATAGCAGCACAGATACGCAGTATTTT	CASSLDSSTDTQYF
TRBV5-6	TRBJ2-7	.	few	TGTGCCAGCAGCCGATCAGGGCGCTACGAGCAGTACTTC	CASSRSGRYEQYF
TRBV7-9	TRBJ2-3	.	.	TGTGCCAGCAGCTTAATCTTTGACGAGCGGCCCGATACGCAGTATTTT	CASSLIFDERPDTQYF
TRBV19	TRBJ1-5	TRBD1	.	TGTGCCAGTACAGGGGGCCAAAATCAGCCCCAGCATTTT	CASTGGQNQPQHF
TRBV4-1	TRBJ1-2	TRBD1	.	TGCGCCAGCAGCCAAGATGGGACAGGGTATGGAGGCTACACCTTC	CASSQDGTGYGGYTF
TRBV4-1	TRBJ1-5	.	.	TGCGCCAGCAGCCCGACAGTATATCAGCCCCAGCATTTT	CASSPTVYQPQHF